The clone carrying this T cell receptor beta chain came up many times. No antigen is known for it. The sample belongs to a study of identical twins. The germline V gene has CDR1 SGHVS and CDR2 FNYEAQ. The CDR3 has 17 residues. With V trimmed by 3 bases and J by 7 bases, 13 bases remained unmatched. Template switching created a universal primer site, and the cDNA included unique molecular identifiers. Each CDR3 protein is one row after TCRdb ran MiXCR on the 5' RACE reads. There are about 150,000 distinct CDR3 sequences in the sample; 3.5% occur only once, and more than 7% lies in the top ten. General study points: Beta out-of-frame sequences displayed a weaker excess of sharing between twins. Twin-shared out-of-frame alpha sequences were enriched for low generation probability.

All donors comprised healthy Caucasians. The sample comprised memory T cells sorted from blood. The chain has TRBV7-6 and TRBJ2-1; 9 nucleotides match TRBD2. The sequence was collected from a young man in good health. The CDR3 protein is CASSFFLSGSRRNEQFF. The CDR3 nucleotides are TGTGCCAGCAGCTTCTTCCTTAGCGGGAGTCGTAGGAATGAGCAGTTCTTC.